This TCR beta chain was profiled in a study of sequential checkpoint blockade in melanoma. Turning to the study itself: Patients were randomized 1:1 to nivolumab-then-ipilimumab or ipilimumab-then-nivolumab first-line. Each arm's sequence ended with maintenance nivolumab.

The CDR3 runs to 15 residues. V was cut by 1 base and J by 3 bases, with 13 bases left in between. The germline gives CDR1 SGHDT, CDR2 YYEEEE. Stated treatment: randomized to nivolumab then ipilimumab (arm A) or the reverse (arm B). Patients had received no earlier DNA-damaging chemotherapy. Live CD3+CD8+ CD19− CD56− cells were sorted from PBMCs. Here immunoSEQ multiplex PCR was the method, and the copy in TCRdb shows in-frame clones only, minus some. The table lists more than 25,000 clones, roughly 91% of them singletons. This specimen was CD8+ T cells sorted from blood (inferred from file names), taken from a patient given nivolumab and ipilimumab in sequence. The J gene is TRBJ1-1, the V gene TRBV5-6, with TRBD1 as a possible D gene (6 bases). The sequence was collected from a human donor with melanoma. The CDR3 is CASSLQGGWDTEAFF. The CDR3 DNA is TGTGCCAGCAGCTTGCAAGGGGGATGGGACACTGAAGCTTTCTTT.